Listed here are 23 T cell receptor beta chains from one sample, sequenced in a study of blood T cell repertoires in COVID-19 (dated by TCRdb to between 2020 and 2021). Library preparation employed the immunoSEQ multiplex PCR assay. Held by TCRdb, this immuneACCESS table contains in-frame sequences only and omits some clones. Under half of the omission traces to an unresolved V gene where checked; the cause of the rest is unknown. The sample has approximately 170,000 clones on record, roughly 84% of them singletons. The ten top clones hold around 6.9% of the sample. Sequencing used peripheral blood. All receptors come from a man aged 80 or over with COVID-19, enrolled during active disease.

This chain connects TRBV5-6 to TRBJ1-1; D is possibly TRBD1 (5 bases). Germline-derived CDR1 and CDR2 are SGHDT and YYEEEE. V gave up 4 bases and J gave up 7 bases, with 11 bases separating them. CDR3 length: 12 residues. In DNA, the CDR3 is TGTGCCAGCAGCATGAGACAGTTTGAAGCTTTCTTT. Translation gives CASSMRQFEAFF.

V is TRBV6-6 and J is TRBJ1-2; D remains unclear. Trimming cost V 6 bases and J 4 bases, with 6 bases left between them. This CDR3 has 11 amino acids. Germline values: CDR1 MNHNY, CDR2 SVGAGI (reference sequence). CDR3 nucleotide sequence: TGTGCCAGCAGCCCCGGCTATGGCTACACCTTC. As protein: CASSPGYGYTF.

The chain couples TRBV29-1 to TRBJ2-6; possibly TRBD1 for D (6 bases). The CDR3 totals 16 residues. V was clipped by 7 bases and J by 3 bases, with 19 bases between them. Germline lookup yields CDR1 SQVTM and CDR2 ANQGSEA. This chain's CDR3 is CSASSEGESGANVLTF. In DNA, the CDR3 is TGCAGCGCCTCTTCCGAGGGGGAGAGTGGGGCCAACGTCCTGACTTTC.

V and J are TRBV5-1 and TRBJ1-6, with no clear D. Trimming removed 0 bases at V and 5 bases at J, with 12 bases between. CDR1 is SGHRS, CDR2 YFSETQ, per germline. The CDR3 extends over 16 amino acids. The CDR3 bases are TGCGCCAGCAGCTTGGCAAGTCGTAACAATAATTCACCCCTCCACTTT. Protein sequence: CASSLASRNNNSPLHF.

The chain couples TRBV7-2 to TRBJ1-5; tentative D call: TRBD1 (6 bases). In germline, CDR1 is SGHTA, CDR2 FQGNSA. V lost 1 base, J lost 5 bases, and 15 bases lay in between. This CDR3 contains 16 residues. The DNA for the CDR3 is TGTGCCAGCAGCTTAGTCCGCGGACAGACGGATCAGCCCCAGCATTTT. Protein sequence: CASSLVRGQTDQPQHF. The entire variable domain, with the rest obtained from reference TRBV7-2 and TRBJ1-5, is as follows: GAGVSQSPSNKVTEKGKDVELRCDPISGHTALYWYRQSLGQGLEFLIYFQGNSAPDKSGLPSDRFSAERTGGSVSTLTIQRTQQEDSAVYLCASSLVRGQTDQPQHFGDGTRLSIL.

This rearrangement joins TRBV6-1 to TRBJ1-5, with a possible D match to TRBD1 (6 bases). Per germline, CDR1 MNHNS and CDR2 SASEGT. Trimming removed 4 bases from V and 3 bases from J, with 22 bases in between. This CDR3 has 18 amino acids. For the CDR3, the DNA is TGTGCCAGCAGTGTCAACACAGGGACGGGCCTTAACAATCAGCCCCAGCATTTT. It translates to CASSVNTGTGLNNQPQHF.

Of note for this clone: Other nucleotide sequences in the sample specify the same CDR3. The chain combines TRBV18 with TRBJ2-5, with TRBD1 matching 7 bases. CDR1 KGHSH and CDR2 LQKENI come from the germline V gene. The CDR3 runs 14 residues. The ends lost 3 bases at V and 2 bases at J; junction bases unmatched: 3. The CDR3 DNA is TGTGCCAGCTCACCCGGGACAGCTCAAGAGACCCAGTACTTC. Amino acids: CASSPGTAQETQYF.

The CDR3 DNA sequence: TGTGCCAGCAGCCAAGCCCCGGGACAAGTGCTCAGCCCCCAGCATTTT. The encoded protein is CASSQAPGQVLSPQHF. The chain recombines TRBV4-2 with TRBJ1-5, with D maybe TRBD1 (6 bases). The V end lost 1 base, the J end lost 10 bases, and 20 bases lay between the germline ends. The CDR3 consists of 16 residues. In germline, CDR1 is LGHNA, CDR2 YNFKEQ.

This sequence joins TRBV28 and TRBJ1-1; the D is unclear. This CDR3 region has 12 residues. Germline lookup yields CDR1 MDHEN and CDR2 SYDVKM. With 4 bases removed from V and 5 bases from J, the gap between germline ends came to 8 bases. CDR3 amino acids: CASSSSLTEAFF. DNA for the CDR3: TGTGCCAGCAGTTCTAGCCTTACTGAAGCTTTCTTT. Filled out from reference TRBV28 and TRBJ1-1, the complete variable domain reads DVKVTQSSRYLVKRTGEKVFLECVQDMDHENMFWYRQDPGLGLRLIYFSYDVKMKEKGDIPEGYSVSREKKERFSLILESASTNQTSMYLCASSSSLTEAFFGQGTRLTVV.

The chain carries TRBV6-5 and TRBJ1-5, with 10 bases lining up with TRBD1. After removal of 8 bases from V and 1 base from J, the junction contained 2 bases not matched to a gene. Germline V gives CDR1 MNHEY, CDR2 SVGAGI. The CDR3 consists of 14 residues. The CDR3 sequence is CASGDRGSNQPQHF. In nucleotides, the CDR3 is TGTGCCAGCGGGGACAGGGGAAGCAATCAGCCCCAGCATTTT.

The V call is TRBV6-6, the J call TRBJ1-2; TRBD1 is a possible D gene (6 bases). This CDR3 is built from 12 residues. Germline CDR1 and CDR2: MNHNY and SVGAGI (reference sequence). With 6 bases removed from V and 3 bases from J, the gap between germline ends came to 8 bases. This chain's CDR3 is CASRSGDYGYTF. The DNA for the CDR3 is TGTGCCAGCAGGTCAGGGGACTATGGCTACACCTTC.

The gene calls are TRBV3-1 (or the pseudogene TRBV3-2) and TRBJ1-3; D is undetermined. This CDR3 is built from 14 residues. Germline CDR1 LGHDT, CDR2 YNNKEL (reference sequence). Trimming took 4 bases from V and 2 from J, leaving 9 bases between them. The DNA for the CDR3 is TGTGCCAGCAGCCTGGGCCTGCCTGGAAACACCATATATTTT. Its translation is CASSLGLPGNTIYF.

J is TRBJ2-7 and V is TRBV29-1; D gene ambiguous. The CDR3 runs to 13 residues. The V gene's germline CDR1 is SQVTM and CDR2 ANQGSEA. V was pared by 3 bases and J by 0 bases, with 9 bases between. The DNA for the CDR3 is TGCAGCGTTGAGTTAGCCAACTCCTACGAGCAGTACTTC. Residues: CSVELANSYEQYF.

As DNA, the CDR3 is TGTGCCAGCAGCGTAGCTACGGCAGGGGCGGACTATGGCTACACCTTC. Protein: CASSVATAGADYGYTF. The rearrangement links TRBV9 to TRBJ1-2; TRBD1 is a possible D gene (6 bases). V lost 0 bases, J lost 3 bases, and 15 bases lay in between. The germline V gene encodes CDR1 SGDLS and CDR2 YYNGEE. The CDR3 has 16 residues.

The gene calls are TRBV19 and TRBJ2-2; 8 bases fit TRBD1. The CDR3 has 14 amino acids. V lost 6 bases, J lost 1 base, and 1 base stayed unmatched. Germline-derived CDR1 and CDR2 are LNHDA and SQIVND (reference sequence). DNA for the CDR3: TGTGCCAGTAGGGGGACAGGGAACACCGGGGAGCTGTTTTTT. Protein product: CASRGTGNTGELFF.

The chain is built from TRBV7-3 and TRBJ2-2; possibly TRBD1 for D (6 bases). CDR1 and CDR2 (germline): SGHTA, FQGTGA. Deletions cut 5 bases from V and 6 bases from J, with 16 bases between. The CDR3 extends over 15 amino acids. The CDR3 DNA is TGTGCCAGCAGCCCGCGAGGGGGAAGTCCCGGGGAGCTGTTTTTT. Encoded protein: CASSPRGGSPGELFF.

This clone was detected once. The chain is built from TRBV19 and TRBJ1-2, with TRBD1 matching over 8 bases. Trimming cost V 6 bases and J 1 base; bases outside gene matches: 10. The CDR3 sequence is 16 residues long. The germline V gene encodes CDR1 LNHDA and CDR2 SQIVND (reference sequence). The DNA of the CDR3 is TGTGCCAGTAGGAAAGGACAGGGAACAATTAACTATGGCTACACCTTC. Translated: CASRKGQGTINYGYTF.

The rearrangement links TRBV3-1 (or the pseudogene TRBV3-2) to TRBJ1-1; D is unclear. Germline CDR1 LGHDT, CDR2 YNNKEL (reference sequence). V lost 3 bases and J 1 base, leaving 9 bases between the germline ends. The CDR3 is 14 residues long. The chain's CDR3 is CASSQRAPNTEAFF. CDR3 coding DNA: TGTGCCAGCAGCCAGAGGGCCCCGAACACTGAAGCTTTCTTT.

In nucleotides, the CDR3 is TGTGCCAGCAGCCTGGGGGGGGCGGCGCGGACTGAAGCTTTCTTT. It translates to CASSLGGAARTEAFF. V usage is TRBV28 and J usage is TRBJ1-1; tentatively, D is TRBD1 (6 bases). V dropped 6 bases and J dropped 5 bases, with 19 bases sitting between them. The CDR3 consists of 15 residues. Germline V gene lookup returns CDR1 MDHEN and CDR2 SYDVKM.

The table lists this clone with a count of one. The chain links TRBV7-2 to TRBJ1-2; TRBD1 aligns across 10 bases. This CDR3 is 15 amino acids long. V was clipped by 5 bases and J by 3 bases; unmatched bases: 6. Per germline, CDR1 SGHTA and CDR2 FQGNSA. CDR3 residues: CASSADRGRDYGYTF. For the CDR3, the DNA is TGTGCCAGCAGCGCCGACAGGGGGCGAGACTATGGCTACACCTTC.

The chain uses TRBV2 and TRBJ1-1, with D possibly matching TRBD1 (5 bases). Trimming shortened V by 7 bases and J by 0 bases, and 12 bases separated the two germline ends. The germline gives CDR1 SNHLY, CDR2 FYNNEI. CDR3 length equals 14 residues. Here the CDR3 DNA reads TGTGCCAGCATGGGGCAGCCCATGAACACTGAAGCTTTCTTT. Protein sequence: CASMGQPMNTEAFF.

The V call is TRBV7-9, the J call TRBJ2-3; tentatively, D is TRBD2 (6 bases). The CDR3 contains 15 residues. In germline, CDR1 is SEHNR, CDR2 FQNEAQ (reference sequence). V was cut by 5 bases and J by 1 base, with 13 bases left in between. The CDR3 DNA reads as TGTGCCAGCAGCCGATGGGGGGTCGGCACAGATACGCAGTATTTT. Encoded protein: CASSRWGVGTDTQYF.

J is TRBJ2-7 and V is TRBV3-1 (or the pseudogene TRBV3-2), with D possibly being TRBD1 (6 bases). CDR3 length: 14 amino acids. Trimming stripped 5 bases from V and 2 bases from J, with 13 bases between. Per the germline V gene, CDR1 is LGHDT and CDR2 is YNNKEL (reference sequence). The CDR3 sequence is CASSRGSGAYEQYF. The CDR3 DNA is TGTGCCAGCAGCAGGGGGTCAGGGGCCTACGAGCAGTACTTC.